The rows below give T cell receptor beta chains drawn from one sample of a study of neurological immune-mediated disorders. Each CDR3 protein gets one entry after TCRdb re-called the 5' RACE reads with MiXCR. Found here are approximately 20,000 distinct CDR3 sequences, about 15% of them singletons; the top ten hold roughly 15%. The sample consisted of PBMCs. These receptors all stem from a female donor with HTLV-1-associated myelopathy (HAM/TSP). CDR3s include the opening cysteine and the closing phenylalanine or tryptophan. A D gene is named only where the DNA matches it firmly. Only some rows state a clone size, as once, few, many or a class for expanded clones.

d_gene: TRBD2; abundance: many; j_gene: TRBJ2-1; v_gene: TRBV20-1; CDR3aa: CSASAGANEQFF; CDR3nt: TGCAGTGCTAGCGCGGGAGCCAATGAGCAGTTCTTC
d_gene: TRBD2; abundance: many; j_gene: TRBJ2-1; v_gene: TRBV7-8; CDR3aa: CASSRGLAEPYNEQFF; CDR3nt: TGTGCCAGCAGCCGAGGACTAGCGGAGCCCTACAATGAGCAGTTCTTC
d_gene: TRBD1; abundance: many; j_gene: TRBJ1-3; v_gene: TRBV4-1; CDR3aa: CASSPGQGPGNTIYF; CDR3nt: TGCGCCAGCAGCCCCGGACAGGGGCCAGGAAACACCATATATTTT
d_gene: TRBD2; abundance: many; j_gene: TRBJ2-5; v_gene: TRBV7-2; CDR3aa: CASSGRLAGSPETQYF; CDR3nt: TGTGCCAGCAGCGGACGACTAGCGGGATCCCCAGAGACCCAGTACTTC
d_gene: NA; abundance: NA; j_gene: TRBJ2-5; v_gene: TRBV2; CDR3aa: CASRTTSPAETQYF; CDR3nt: TGTGCCAGCAGGACCACTAGCCCAGCAGAGACCCAGTACTTC
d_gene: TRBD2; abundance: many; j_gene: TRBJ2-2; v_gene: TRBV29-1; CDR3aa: CSAGSRTSGRVGELFF; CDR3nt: TGCAGCGCGGGGTCAAGGACTAGCGGTCGTGTCGGGGAGCTGTTTTTT
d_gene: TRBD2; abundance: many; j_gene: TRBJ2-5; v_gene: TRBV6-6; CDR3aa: CATTRLAGSQETQYF; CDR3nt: TGTGCCACAACCCGGCTAGCGGGGAGCCAAGAGACCCAGTACTTC
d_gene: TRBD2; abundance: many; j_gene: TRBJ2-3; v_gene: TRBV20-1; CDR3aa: CSARPAAGGGTDTQYF; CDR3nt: TGCAGTGCTAGACCCGCAGCGGGGGGAGGTACAGATACGCAGTATTTT
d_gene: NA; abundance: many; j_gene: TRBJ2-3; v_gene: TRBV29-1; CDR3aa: CSVEDPMKPAGVTDTQYF; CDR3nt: TGCAGCGTTGAAGACCCGATGAAGCCCGCCGGGGTCACAGATACGCAGTATTTT
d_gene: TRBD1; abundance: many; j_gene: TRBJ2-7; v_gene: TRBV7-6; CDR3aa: CASSLAGTGQYEQYF; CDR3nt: TGTGCCAGCAGCTTAGCCGGGACAGGTCAATACGAGCAGTACTTC
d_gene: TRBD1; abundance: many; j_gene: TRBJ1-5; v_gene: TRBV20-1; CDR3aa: CSARAGTVNQPQHF; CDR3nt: TGCAGTGCTAGAGCCGGGACAGTCAATCAGCCCCAGCATTTT
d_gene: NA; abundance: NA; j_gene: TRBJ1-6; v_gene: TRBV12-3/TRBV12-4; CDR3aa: CASSYMRDNSPLHF; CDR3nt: TGTGCCAGCAGTTACATGCGGGATAATTCACCCCTCCACTTT